Listed here is a single T cell receptor beta chain. The record originates from a study of blood T cell repertoires in COVID-19. For the study at large: From the United States, Italy and Spain came samples of acute and convalescent COVID-19. T cells, B-cell-depleted T cells, or PBMCs supplied cDNA or gDNA.

As originally analysed: Counts of nucleated cells, estimated from reference gene primer amplification, were obtained. This table comes from immunoSEQ multiplex PCR, and its TCRdb copy is limited to in-frame clones, with some not included. That table furnishes V, J and clone size, whereas the DNA furnished D and trimming. The sample holds about 440,000 clones, roughly 91% seen once. CDR1 is LNHDA and CDR2 is SQIVND in the germline V gene (reference sequence). The V and J ends lost 5 bases and 2 bases, in that order; junction bases with no gene match: 5. The CDR3 spans 16 residues. Sequencing was carried out using peripheral blood. The clonotype was recovered from a woman aged 30 to 39 with acute or convalescent COVID-19. The chain has TRBV19 and TRBJ2-3; 12 bases map to TRBD2. This CDR3 reads CASSPLAGGPTDTQYF. In DNA, the CDR3 is TGTGCCAGTAGTCCTCTAGCGGGGGGGCCCACAGATACGCAGTATTTT.